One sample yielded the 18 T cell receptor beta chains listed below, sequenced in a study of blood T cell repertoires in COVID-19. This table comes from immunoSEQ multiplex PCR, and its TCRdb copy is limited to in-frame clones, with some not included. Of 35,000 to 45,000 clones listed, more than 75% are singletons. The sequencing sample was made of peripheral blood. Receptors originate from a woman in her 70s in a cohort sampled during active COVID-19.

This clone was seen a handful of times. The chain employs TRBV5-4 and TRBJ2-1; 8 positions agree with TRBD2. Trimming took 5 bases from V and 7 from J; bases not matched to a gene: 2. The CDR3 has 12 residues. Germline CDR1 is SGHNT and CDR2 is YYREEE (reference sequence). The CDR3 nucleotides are TGTGCCAGCAGGTCGGGGGGGAATGAGCAGTTCTTC. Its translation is CASRSGGNEQFF.

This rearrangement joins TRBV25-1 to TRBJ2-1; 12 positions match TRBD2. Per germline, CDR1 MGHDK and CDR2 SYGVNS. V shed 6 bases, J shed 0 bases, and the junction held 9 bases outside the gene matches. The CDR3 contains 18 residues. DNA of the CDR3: TGTGCCAGCAGAAAGACTAGCGGGGGACGCGGCTCCTACAATGAGCAGTTCTTC. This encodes CASRKTSGGRGSYNEQFF.

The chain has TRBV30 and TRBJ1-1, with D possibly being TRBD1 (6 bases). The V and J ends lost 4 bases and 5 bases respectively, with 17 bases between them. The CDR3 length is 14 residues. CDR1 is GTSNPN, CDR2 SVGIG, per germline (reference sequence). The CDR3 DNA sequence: TGTGCCTGGACTCAGGGAGGGGGAGGAACTGAAGCTTTCTTT. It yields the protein CAWTQGGGGTEAFF.

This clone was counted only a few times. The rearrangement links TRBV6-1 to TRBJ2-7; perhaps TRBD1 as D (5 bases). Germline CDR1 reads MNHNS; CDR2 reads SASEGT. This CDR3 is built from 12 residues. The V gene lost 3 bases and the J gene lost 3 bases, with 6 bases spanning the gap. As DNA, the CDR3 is TGTGCCAGCAGTGAGGGGCTCTACGAGCAGTACTTC. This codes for CASSEGLYEQYF.

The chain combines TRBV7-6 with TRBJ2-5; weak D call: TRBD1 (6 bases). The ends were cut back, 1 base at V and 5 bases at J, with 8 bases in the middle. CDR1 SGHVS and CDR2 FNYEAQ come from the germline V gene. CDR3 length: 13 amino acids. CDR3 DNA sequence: TGTGCCAGCAGCTTAGACAGGGTGGAGACCCAGTACTTC. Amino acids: CASSLDRVETQYF. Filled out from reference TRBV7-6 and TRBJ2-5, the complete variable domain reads GAGVSQSPRYKVTKRGQDVALRCDPISGHVSLYWYRQALGQGPEFLTYFNYEAQQDKSGLPNDRFSAERPEGSISTLTIQRTEQRDSAMYRCASSLDRVETQYFGPGTRLLVL.

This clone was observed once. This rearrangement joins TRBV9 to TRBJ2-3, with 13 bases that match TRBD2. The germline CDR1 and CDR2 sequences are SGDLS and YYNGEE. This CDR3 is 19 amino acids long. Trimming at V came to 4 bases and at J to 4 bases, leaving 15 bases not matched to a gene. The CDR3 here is CASSFLRGLAGRGADTQYF. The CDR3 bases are TGTGCCAGCAGCTTCCTAAGGGGACTAGCGGGACGAGGGGCAGATACGCAGTATTTT.

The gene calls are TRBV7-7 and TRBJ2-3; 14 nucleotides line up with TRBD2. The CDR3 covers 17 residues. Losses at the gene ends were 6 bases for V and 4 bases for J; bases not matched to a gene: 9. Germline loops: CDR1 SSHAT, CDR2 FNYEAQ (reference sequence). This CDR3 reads CASRDQGLAGAPDTQYF. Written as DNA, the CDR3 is TGTGCCAGCAGGGATCAGGGACTAGCGGGAGCCCCAGATACGCAGTATTTT.

The chain's CDR3 is CASSLAPLGDTGELFF. The CDR3 coding sequence is TGCGCCAGCAGCTTGGCTCCCCTGGGCGACACCGGGGAGCTGTTTTTT. The chain employs TRBV5-1 and TRBJ2-2; D is unclear. Deletions cut 0 bases from V and 3 bases from J, with 12 bases between. This CDR3 is 16 amino acids long. Germline values: CDR1 SGHRS, CDR2 YFSETQ.

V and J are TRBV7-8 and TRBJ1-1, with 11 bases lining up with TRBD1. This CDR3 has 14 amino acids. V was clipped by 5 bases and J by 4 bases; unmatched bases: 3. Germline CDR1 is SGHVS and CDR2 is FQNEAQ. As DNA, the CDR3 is TGTGCCAGCAGCCCGGGGACAGGGGGCACTGAAGCTTTCTTT. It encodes CASSPGTGGTEAFF.

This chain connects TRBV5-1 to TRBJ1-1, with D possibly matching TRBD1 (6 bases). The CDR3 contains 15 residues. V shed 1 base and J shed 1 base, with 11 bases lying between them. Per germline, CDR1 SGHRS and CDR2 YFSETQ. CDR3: CASSLLTGRNTEAFF. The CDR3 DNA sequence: TGCGCCAGCAGCTTGCTTACAGGGAGGAACACTGAAGCTTTCTTT.

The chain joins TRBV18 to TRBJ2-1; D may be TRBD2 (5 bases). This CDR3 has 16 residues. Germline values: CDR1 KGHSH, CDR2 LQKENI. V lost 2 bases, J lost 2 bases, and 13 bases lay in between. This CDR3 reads CASSPGSGRPYNEQFF. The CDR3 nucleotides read TGTGCCAGCTCACCAGGGAGCGGACGACCCTACAATGAGCAGTTCTTC.

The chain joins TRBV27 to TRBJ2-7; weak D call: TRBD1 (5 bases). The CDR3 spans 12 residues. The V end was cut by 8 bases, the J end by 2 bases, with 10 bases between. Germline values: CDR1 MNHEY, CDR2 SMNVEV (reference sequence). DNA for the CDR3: TGTGCCAGCGGATTGACAGCCTACGAGCAGTACTTC. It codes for CASGLTAYEQYF.

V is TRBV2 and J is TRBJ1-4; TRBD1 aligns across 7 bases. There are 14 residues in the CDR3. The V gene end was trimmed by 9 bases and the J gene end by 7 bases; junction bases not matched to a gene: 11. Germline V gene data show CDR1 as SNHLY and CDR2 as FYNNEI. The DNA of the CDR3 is TGTGCCAGTCGCCCAGGGGGTCGTCGTGAAAAACTGTTTTTT. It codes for CASRPGGRREKLFF.

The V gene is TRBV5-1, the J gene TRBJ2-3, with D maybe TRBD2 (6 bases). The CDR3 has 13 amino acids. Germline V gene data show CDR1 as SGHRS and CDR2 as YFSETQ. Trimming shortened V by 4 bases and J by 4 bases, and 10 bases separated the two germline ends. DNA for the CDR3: TGCGCCAGCAGCGGAGGAGGGCCAGATACGCAGTATTTT. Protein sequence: CASSGGGPDTQYF.

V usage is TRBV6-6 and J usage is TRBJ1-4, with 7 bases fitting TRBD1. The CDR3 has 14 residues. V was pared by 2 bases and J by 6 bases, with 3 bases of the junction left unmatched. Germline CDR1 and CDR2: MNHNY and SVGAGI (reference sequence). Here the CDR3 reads CASSYRQGDEKLFF. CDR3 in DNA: TGTGCCAGCAGTTACAGACAGGGAGATGAAAAACTGTTTTTT.

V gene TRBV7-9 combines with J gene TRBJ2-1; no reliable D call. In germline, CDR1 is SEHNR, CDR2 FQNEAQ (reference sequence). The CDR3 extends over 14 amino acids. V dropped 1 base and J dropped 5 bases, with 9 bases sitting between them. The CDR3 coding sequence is TGTGCCAGCAGCTTAGTGTCCCCCAACAATGAGCAGTTCTTC. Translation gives CASSLVSPNNEQFF.

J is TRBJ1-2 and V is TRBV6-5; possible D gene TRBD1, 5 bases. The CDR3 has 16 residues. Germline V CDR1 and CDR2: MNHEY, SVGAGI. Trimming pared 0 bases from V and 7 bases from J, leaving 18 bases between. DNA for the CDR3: TGTGCCAGCAGTTACTCGAAGTTCCAGGGTGAAGGTGGCTACACCTTC. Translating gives CASSYSKFQGEGGYTF.

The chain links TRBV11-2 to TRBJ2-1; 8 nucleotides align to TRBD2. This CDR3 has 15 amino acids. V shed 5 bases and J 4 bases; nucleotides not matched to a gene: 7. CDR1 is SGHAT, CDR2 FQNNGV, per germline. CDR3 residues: CASSPISGGYNEQFF. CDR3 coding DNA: TGTGCCAGCAGCCCCATCAGCGGGGGTTACAATGAGCAGTTCTTC.